The 6 T cell receptor beta chains below were found in one sample sequenced in a study of T cell responses to AZD1222 COVID-19 vaccine. The protocol was immunoSEQ multiplex PCR, while the TCRdb copy is restricted to in-frame clones and leaves out a portion. The table lists 100,000 to 120,000 clones, about 94% of them singletons. Sequenced here: peripheral blood, sampled 28 days after the second AZD1222 dose. These receptors were taken from an adult who received the AZD1222 COVID-19 vaccine.

The chain recombines TRBV29-1 with TRBJ1-1; D remains ambiguous. There are 13 residues in the CDR3. From germline, CDR1 is SQVTM and CDR2 ANQGSEA. Between the trimmed V and J ends, which lost 4 bases and 5 bases, there was a span of 14 bases. The CDR3, as DNA: TGCAGCGTTGGTCCGGGCGCGGGAACTGAAGCTTTCTTT. The encoded protein is CSVGPGAGTEAFF.

V usage is TRBV19 and J usage is TRBJ1-4; TRBD1 aligns across 12 bases. Germline CDR1 is LNHDA and CDR2 is SQIVND (reference sequence). After removal of 4 bases from V and 4 bases from J, the junction contained 7 bases not matched to a gene. The CDR3 spans 17 residues. CDR3: CASSTGTGGGGNEKLFF. CDR3 nucleotide sequence: TGTGCCAGTAGTACCGGGACAGGGGGCGGAGGTAATGAAAAACTGTTTTTT.

The chain has TRBV11-2 and TRBJ1-1; 7 nucleotides match TRBD1. The CDR3 covers 17 residues. Trimming at V came to 3 bases and at J to 3 bases, leaving 13 bases not matched to a gene. The V gene's germline CDR1 is SGHAT and CDR2 FQNNGV. The DNA for the CDR3 is TGTGCCAGCAGCTTGGGTTTGAGGGGGCGCTCCCACACTGAAGCTTTCTTT. It yields the protein CASSLGLRGRSHTEAFF.

The rearrangement uses TRBV6-5 and TRBJ1-5, with TRBD1 as a possible D gene (6 bases). V lost 6 bases, J lost 7 bases, and 13 bases lay in between. The CDR3 is 13 residues long. CDR1 is MNHEY, CDR2 SVGAGI, per germline. This CDR3 reads CASSPGQGQPQHF. The CDR3 DNA is TGTGCCAGCAGCCCGGGACAAGGACAGCCCCAGCATTTT.

The rearrangement uses TRBV6-6 and TRBJ1-3; D is uncertain. V was trimmed by 5 bases and J by 0 bases, leaving 17 bases between them. The CDR3 loop spans 17 amino acids. Germline V gene data show CDR1 as MNHNY and CDR2 as SVGAGI (reference sequence). CDR3 sequence reads: CASSPLMASSSGNTIYF. In DNA, the CDR3 is TGTGCCAGCAGTCCCCTGATGGCCTCGAGCTCTGGAAACACCATATATTTT.

CDR3 nucleotide sequence: TGTGCCAGCAGCAAATCCTTAGCTTCCGGGGGGTGGAATGAGCAGTTCTTC. Protein product: CASSKSLASGGWNEQFF. The chain uses TRBV6-2 or TRBV6-3 and TRBJ2-1; 7 nucleotides agree with TRBD2. Trimming took 6 bases from V and 7 from J; bases not matched to a gene: 18. Germline V lookup: CDR1 MNHEY, CDR2 SVGEGT. CDR3 length equals 17 residues.